In this sample, the clone carrying this T cell receptor beta chain turned up a few times. The antigen is undetermined. This entry is derived from a study of molecular identifiers for immune sequencing clone quantification. Regarding the study as a whole: The study reportedly detected spiked Jurkat TCR RNA from one cell among about 1.1 million naive cells.

MiXCR was run by TCRdb on the PCR reads, yielding one entry per CDR3 protein. The sample contains about 640,000 distinct CDR3 sequences, just under 20% of which appear only once. Libraries of naive CD8 T cells were made from about 20,000 to 1,000,000 sorted cells. They used 10%, 30% or 50% RNA. Sorting recovered naive CD8 T cells on a CD8+CD4-CCR7+CD45RA+ profile. The material sequenced was naive CD8+ T cells from blood, with Jurkat cell RNA spiked in. The subset is: FACS-sorted CD8+CD4-CCR7+CD45RA+ naive T cells. This receptor was taken from a human donor in good health. Some libraries in this study had Jurkat cell RNA spiked in.

CDR3 loop: CASSQDLAGGAPPVYEQYF. In nucleotides, the CDR3 is TGTGCCAGCAGCCAAGATCTAGCGGGGGGCGCCCCTCCGGTCTACGAGCAGTACTTC. The chain links TRBV3-1 to TRBJ2-7; 11 nucleotides align to TRBD2. Unmatched junction bases numbered 13, after V lost 0 bases and J lost 3 bases. Germline V gives CDR1 LGHDT, CDR2 YNNKEL (reference sequence). The CDR3 is 19 residues long.